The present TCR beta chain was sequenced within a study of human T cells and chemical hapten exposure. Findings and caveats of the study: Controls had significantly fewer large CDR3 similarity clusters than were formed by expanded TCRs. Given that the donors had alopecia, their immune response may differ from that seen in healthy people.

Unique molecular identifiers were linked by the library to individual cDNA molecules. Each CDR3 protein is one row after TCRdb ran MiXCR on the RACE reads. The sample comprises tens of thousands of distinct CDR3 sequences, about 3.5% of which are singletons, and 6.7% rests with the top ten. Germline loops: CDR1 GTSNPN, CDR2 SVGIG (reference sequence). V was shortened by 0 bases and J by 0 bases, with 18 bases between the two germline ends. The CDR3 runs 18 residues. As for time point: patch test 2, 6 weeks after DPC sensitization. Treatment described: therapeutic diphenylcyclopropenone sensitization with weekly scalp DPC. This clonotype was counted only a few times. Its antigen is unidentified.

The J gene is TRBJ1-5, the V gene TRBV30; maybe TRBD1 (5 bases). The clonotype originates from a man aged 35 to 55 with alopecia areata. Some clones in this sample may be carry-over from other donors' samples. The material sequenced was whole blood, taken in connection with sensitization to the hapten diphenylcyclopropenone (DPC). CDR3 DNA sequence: TGTGCCTGGAGTGTCCCCTTCAGCCAGGGCTATAGCAATCAGCCCCAGCATTTT. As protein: CAWSVPFSQGYSNQPQHF.